A single sample gave rise to the 18 T cell receptor beta chains below, sequenced in a study of human T cells and chemical hapten exposure. TCRdb passed the RACE reads through MiXCR, listing each CDR3 protein once. The sample has 250,000 or so distinct CDR3 sequences, approximately 8.6% seen once. Time point defined: pre-sensitization, week 0. Indicated treatment: therapeutic diphenylcyclopropenone sensitization with weekly scalp DPC. The material sequenced was whole blood, taken in connection with sensitization to the hapten diphenylcyclopropenone (DPC). The source is a woman in her thirties or forties with alopecia areata. Some clones in this sample may be carry-over from other donors' samples.

The sample holds many counts of this clonotype. The rearrangement links TRBV20-1 to TRBJ2-1; 9 bases map to TRBD2. CDR1 is DFQATT and CDR2 is SNEGSKA in the germline V gene (reference sequence). CDR3 length: 14 amino acids. J lost 1 base, V lost 3 bases, and 1 base had no gene match. CDR3 nucleotide sequence: TGCAGTGCTAGGGCGGGAGGGTCCTACAATGAGCAGTTCTTC. Translating it yields CSARAGGSYNEQFF.

This clonotype was counted ten times or more. The rearrangement uses TRBV29-1 and TRBJ2-3; the D gene is possibly TRBD2 (6 bases). The CDR3 has 11 amino acids. Deletions cut 5 bases from V and 5 bases from J, with 8 bases between. The germline V gene encodes CDR1 SQVTM and CDR2 ANQGSEA. DNA of the CDR3: TGCAGCGTTCGGAGGGAAGATACGCAGTATTTT. Protein sequence: CSVRREDTQYF.

This clonotype was counted between two and nine times. CDR3 residues: CSASDRNYGYTF. As DNA, the CDR3 is TGCAGTGCTAGTGACAGGAACTATGGCTACACCTTC. J is TRBJ1-2 and V is TRBV20-1; D is perhaps TRBD1 (6 bases). Germline CDR1 reads DFQATT; CDR2 reads SNEGSKA (reference sequence). The CDR3 covers 12 residues. The V gene lost 3 bases and the J gene lost 2 bases, with 7 bases spanning the gap.

The chain joins TRBV7-8 to TRBJ1-1; possible D gene TRBD1, 6 bases. The CDR3 length is 13 residues. V shed 1 base and J shed 9 bases, with 12 bases lying between them. Germline V gives CDR1 SGHVS, CDR2 FQNEAQ. In DNA, the CDR3 is TGTGCCAGCAGCTTAGATCGCAGGGACAAAGCTTTCTTT. This encodes CASSLDRRDKAFF.

The table lists this clonotype with a few counts. The rearrangement links TRBV7-9 to TRBJ1-5, with unresolved D. In germline, CDR1 is SEHNR, CDR2 FQNEAQ (reference sequence). The CDR3 sequence is 13 residues long. V lost 4 bases and J 2 bases, leaving 6 bases between the germline ends. CDR3 region: CASSYNGNQPQHF. In nucleotides, the CDR3 is TGTGCCAGCAGCTATAACGGCAATCAGCCCCAGCATTTT.

This clonotype was counted at least ten times. This chain connects TRBV7-3 to TRBJ1-1, with D unclear. This CDR3 contains 13 residues. V shed 1 base and J shed 0 bases, with 3 bases lying between them. Looked up from germline, CDR1 is SGHTA and CDR2 is FQGTGA. The CDR3 sequence: CASSLSVNTEAFF. The CDR3 DNA is TGTGCCAGCAGCTTAAGTGTGAACACTGAAGCTTTCTTT. Supplemented by reference TRBV7-3 and TRBJ1-1, the full variable domain reads GAGVSQTPSNKVTEKGKYVELRCDPISGHTALYWYRQSLGQGPEFLIYFQGTGAADDSGLPNDRFFAVRPEGSVSTLKIQRTERGDSAVYLCASSLSVNTEAFFGQGTRLTVV.

This clonotype has a count of ten or more. The chain links TRBV7-9 to TRBJ1-1; unclear D gene. Per germline, CDR1 SEHNR and CDR2 FQNEAQ (reference sequence). The length of the CDR3 is 12 residues. V was clipped by 3 bases and J by 1 base, with 3 bases between them. The CDR3 nucleotides read TGTGCCAGCAGCTTCGGGAACACTGAAGCTTTCTTT. Its translation: CASSFGNTEAFF.

This clonotype came up a few times. The chain uses TRBV6-2 or TRBV6-3 and TRBJ2-6; 7 nucleotides line up with TRBD2. The CDR3 extends over 15 amino acids. CDR1 and CDR2 (germline): MNHEY, SVGEGT. V gave up 6 bases and J gave up 2 bases; unmatched junction bases: 4. As DNA, the CDR3 is TGTGCCAGCAGCCCCACTAGCGCTGGGGCCAACGTCCTGACTTTC. Amino acid sequence: CASSPTSAGANVLTF.

As to this clonotype: This may stem from a read error, because a much larger clone lies one nucleotide away. V is TRBV24-1 and J is TRBJ1-1, with D possibly TRBD1 on 5 matching bases. CDR1 and CDR2 (germline): KGHDR, SFDVKD. This CDR3 has 12 residues. The germline V and J ends were trimmed by 6 bases and 7 bases, with 11 bases remaining between them. CDR3 DNA: TGTGCCACCAGTAATTCGGGACGTGAAGCTTTCTTT. Translating gives CATSNSGREAFF.

This clonotype has just a few counts. The chain uses TRBV4-1 and TRBJ2-2; the D gene could be TRBD1 or TRBD2 (6 bases each). There are 19 residues in the CDR3. CDR1 is MGHRA, CDR2 YSYEKL, per germline. V lost 1 base, J lost 4 bases, and 22 bases lay in between. The CDR3 region is CASSQVFRASGAGTGELFF. The CDR3 DNA reads TGCGCCAGCAGCCAAGTTTTTCGGGCGTCGGGGGCAGGCACCGGGGAGCTGTTTTTT.

This chain uses TRBV6-4 with TRBJ2-2; TRBD1 might be the D (5 bases). The CDR3 is made up of 14 amino acids. Germline V gene data show CDR1 as MRHNA and CDR2 as SNTAGT. V was pared by 5 bases and J by 1 base, with 8 bases between. The CDR3 sequence is CASSTQENTGELFF. The CDR3 DNA reads TGTGCCAGCAGTACACAGGAGAACACCGGGGAGCTGTTTTTT.

There are a few counts of this clonotype. This rearrangement joins TRBV2 to TRBJ1-2; tentatively, D is TRBD1 (6 bases). This CDR3 comprises 15 residues. Per germline, CDR1 SNHLY and CDR2 FYNNEI. V dropped 6 bases and J dropped 2 bases, with 16 bases sitting between them. This CDR3 reads CASSPRRGGNYGYTF. The CDR3 region has the DNA TGTGCCAGCAGCCCGCGGAGAGGGGGGAACTATGGCTACACCTTC.

This clonotype was seen a few times. The chain recombines TRBV12-3 or TRBV12-4 with TRBJ2-5; possibly TRBD1 for D (5 bases). The V end was cut by 3 bases, the J end by 5 bases, with 10 bases between. This CDR3 spans 13 amino acids. CDR3 DNA: TGTGCCAGCAGTTTGTCAGGGTTCGAGACCCAGTACTTC. Protein product: CASSLSGFETQYF.

This clonotype appeared many times. V is TRBV12-3 or TRBV12-4 and J is TRBJ1-6; unclear D gene. Deletions cut 4 bases from V and 8 bases from J, with 6 bases between. The CDR3 consists of 12 residues. The chain's CDR3 is CASSYRYSPLHF. The CDR3 DNA reads TGTGCCAGCAGTTATAGATATTCACCCCTCCACTTT.

This clonotype was seen repeatedly, ten times or more. V is TRBV28 and J is TRBJ1-1; the D is unclear. The germline gives CDR1 MDHEN, CDR2 SYDVKM. V lost 3 bases to trimming and J lost 8 bases, with 10 bases between them. The CDR3 is 12 residues long. The CDR3 DNA reads TGTGCCAGCAGTTTCGAGGACGGGGAAGCTTTCTTT. Translating gives CASSFEDGEAFF.

This clonotype has ten or more counts. This chain joins TRBV7-9 and TRBJ1-1, with D tentatively TRBD1 (5 bases). Germline CDR1 reads SEHNR; CDR2 reads FQNEAQ (reference sequence). This CDR3 comprises 14 residues. Deletions cut 2 bases from V and 0 bases from J, with 7 bases between. The CDR3 here is CASSLTGVNTEAFF. CDR3 bases: TGTGCCAGCAGCTTAACAGGAGTGAACACTGAAGCTTTCTTT.

This clonotype appeared a few times. The rearrangement joins TRBV5-1 to TRBJ2-3; 8 bases align to TRBD1. The CDR3 runs 16 residues. The trim removed 3 bases at V and 0 bases at J, leaving 6 bases unmatched. Germline CDR1 and CDR2: SGHRS and YFSETQ. The CDR3 coding sequence is TGCGCCAGCAGCTGGGCGTGGACAGGGAGCACAGATACGCAGTATTTT. Amino acid sequence: CASSWAWTGSTDTQYF.

This clonotype was seen only a few times. The chain joins TRBV7-2 to TRBJ1-5; TRBD1 matches 7 bases. Germline V gene lookup returns CDR1 SGHTA and CDR2 FQGNSA. The V gene end was trimmed by 2 bases and the J gene end by 7 bases; junction bases not matched to a gene: 8. CDR3 length equals 15 residues. The CDR3 sequence: CASSLMTGPEQPQHF. The CDR3 DNA is TGTGCCAGCAGCTTAATGACAGGGCCGGAACAGCCCCAGCATTTT.